These 14 T cell receptor beta chains were all obtained from the same sample, sequenced in a study of Graves' ophthalmopathy and Graves' hyperthyroidism. RNA transcripts were the source from which TCR beta CDR3 regions were amplified. Following a first-round RT-PCR that used HTBI primers, a second-round multiplex PCR was carried out. TCRdb re-analysed the multiplex PCR reads in MiXCR, keeping a single row per CDR3 protein. The sample contains about 550,000 distinct CDR3 sequences, just under 40% of which appear only once. The sequenced sample consisted of peripheral blood or thyroid tissue (not recorded which). All receptors derive from an adult man with Graves' hyperthyroidism.

This clonotype came up a few times. The chain is built from TRBV6-5 and TRBJ1-5; 7 bases agree with TRBD1. CDR1 and CDR2 from the germline V gene are MNHEY and SVGAGI. The CDR3 covers 15 residues. Trimming cost V 2 bases and J 2 bases; bases outside gene matches: 3. This chain's CDR3 is CASSYDGTGNQPQHF. The DNA for the CDR3 is TGTGCCAGCAGTTACGACGGGACAGGCAATCAGCCCCAGCATTTT.

This clonotype has a handful of counts. J is TRBJ2-5 and V is TRBV7-6, with 8 positions matching TRBD2. Germline lookup yields CDR1 SGHVS and CDR2 FNYEAQ. CDR3 length: 16 amino acids. Trimming took 5 bases from V and 5 from J; bases not matched to a gene: 13. The chain's CDR3 is CASSPGGGRSGETQYF. In nucleotides, the CDR3 is TGTGCCAGCAGCCCGGGGGGGGGGCGATCGGGGGAGACCCAGTACTTC.

This chain links TRBV5-1 with TRBJ1-3; 7 nucleotides agree with TRBD1. V shed 4 bases and J 3 bases; nucleotides not matched to a gene: 4. The CDR3 is 14 residues long. Germline V gene lookup returns CDR1 SGHRS and CDR2 YFSETQ. The CDR3 DNA sequence: TGCGCCAGCAGCGGGGGACAGCTTGGAAACACCATATATTTT. Its translation: CASSGGQLGNTIYF. Based on the CDR3 plus reference TRBV5-1 and TRBJ1-3, the full variable domain is KAGVTQTPRYLIKTRGQQVTLSCSPISGHRSVSWYQQTPGQGLQFLFEYFSETQRNKGNFPGRFSGRQFSNSRSEMNVSTLELGDSALYLCASSGGQLGNTIYFGEGSWLTVV.

This clonotype occurred a few times. J is TRBJ2-3 and V is TRBV29-1; D may correspond to TRBD1 or TRBD2 (5 bases each). CDR3 length: 13 amino acids. V shed 6 bases and J shed 2 bases, with 12 bases lying between them. From germline, CDR1 is SQVTM and CDR2 ANQGSEA. The CDR3 loop is CSVSGTDTDTQYF. The CDR3 DNA reads TGCAGCGTCTCCGGGACGGACACAGATACGCAGTATTTT.

This clonotype was seen a few times. The junction departs from germline at one end; a sequencing error may be responsible. DNA for the CDR3: TGTGCCGGCAGCTTAGACGGAAACTATGGCTACACCTTC. Translated, it gives CAGSLDGNYGYTF. The chain employs TRBV7-2 and TRBJ1-2; D is unclear. This CDR3 region has 13 residues. The germline V gene has CDR1 SGHTA and CDR2 FQGNSA.

The chain joins TRBV29-1 to TRBJ1-4, with TRBD1 matching over 8 bases. This CDR3 is built from 15 residues. Germline values: CDR1 SQVTM, CDR2 ANQGSEA. With 5 bases clipped from V and 6 bases from J, the junction kept 11 bases outside the gene matches. This CDR3 is CSVQAGGQGYEKLFF. The CDR3 coding sequence is TGCAGCGTTCAAGCGGGAGGACAGGGATATGAAAAACTGTTTTTT. Using reference TRBV29-1 and TRBJ1-4 for the parts outside the CDR3, the full variable domain is SAVISQKPSRDICQRGTSLTIQCQVDSQVTMMFWYRQQPGQSLTLIATANQGSEATYESGFVIDKFPISRPNLTFSTLTVSNMSPEDSSIYLCSVQAGGQGYEKLFFGSGTQLSVL.

This chain uses TRBV20-1 with TRBJ1-5; 7 nucleotides match TRBD1. The CDR3 contains 15 residues. Germline V lookup: CDR1 DFQATT, CDR2 SNEGSKA (reference sequence). The junction had 11 bases not matched to a gene; V was cut back by 3 bases and J by 6 bases. This chain's CDR3 is CSARALGGRTQPQHF. Here the CDR3 DNA reads TGCAGTGCTAGGGCCCTAGGGGGCAGGACTCAGCCCCAGCATTTT.

V usage is TRBV10-3 and J usage is TRBJ1-2; 11 bases match TRBD1. The ends lost 10 bases at V and 5 bases at J; junction bases unmatched: 18. The CDR3 covers 17 residues. Germline CDR1 reads ENHRY; CDR2 reads SYGVKD. In DNA, the CDR3 is TGTGCCAGCTCACCTAACGGGACAGGGGGACCACGATATGGCTACACCTTC. Translation: CASSPNGTGGPRYGYTF.

This clonotype has ten or more counts. The chain uses TRBV28 and TRBJ2-5; TRBD1 is a possible D gene (6 bases). There are 14 residues in the CDR3. V was cut by 3 bases and J by 2 bases, with 10 bases left in between. Germline values: CDR1 MDHEN, CDR2 SYDVKM. CDR3 sequence reads: CASSFQGSQETQYF. The CDR3 nucleotides are TGTGCCAGCAGTTTCCAGGGGTCACAAGAGACCCAGTACTTC.

This clonotype has ten or more counts. In this CDR3 the conserved last residue, phenylalanine or tryptophan, is missing, so a read error is likely. The DNA is left out, because the CDR3 cannot be placed on it with certainty; the CDR3 is given as TCRdb lists it. The chain has TRBV5-1 and TRBJ2-7; the D call TRBD1 from the table was never checked on the DNA. The germline V gene encodes CDR1 SGHRS and CDR2 YFSETQ. The CDR3 length equals 9 residues, ends included. CDR3 loop: CASLSKLRD.

This chain joins TRBV7-9 and TRBJ2-5, with TRBD2 as a possible D gene (6 bases). Germline CDR1 SEHNR, CDR2 FQNEAQ (reference sequence). Trimming took off 5 bases at V and 0 bases at J, with 19 bases between the two ends. This CDR3 is 17 amino acids long. The CDR3 loop reads CASSPLSAGTYQETQYF. In DNA form, the CDR3 reads TGTGCCAGCAGCCCCCTGTCTGCGGGAACCTACCAAGAGACCCAGTACTTC.

This clonotype has a count of ten or more. The rearrangement links TRBV28 to TRBJ1-2; 9 bases agree with TRBD1. V was pared by 3 bases and J by 4 bases, with 6 bases of the junction left unmatched. CDR3 length: 15 amino acids. Looked up from germline, CDR1 is MDHEN and CDR2 is SYDVKM. The CDR3 protein is CASSLGTGTLYGYTF. CDR3 DNA: TGTGCCAGCAGTTTGGGGACAGGGACCCTCTATGGCTACACCTTC.

The chain employs TRBV7-2 and TRBJ2-5; 7 bases fit TRBD2. V lost 7 bases to trimming and J lost 10 bases; unmatched junction nucleotides: 6. Germline-derived CDR1 and CDR2 are SGHTA and FQGNSA. This CDR3 is built from 11 residues. The CDR3 here is CASTREAGQYF. CDR3 in DNA: TGTGCCAGCACCCGGGAGGCGGGCCAGTACTTC.

This clonotype was recorded many times. CDR3 sequence reads: CATSRTGRGDQPQHF. DNA of the CDR3: TGTGCCACCAGTCGAACCGGACGAGGGGATCAGCCCCAGCATTTT. The chain uses TRBV24-1 and TRBJ1-5; tentative D call: TRBD1 (5 bases). Germline V gene lookup returns CDR1 KGHDR and CDR2 SFDVKD. V dropped 6 bases and J dropped 5 bases, with 16 bases sitting between them. The CDR3 sequence is 15 residues long.